Included here is one T cell receptor (beta chain) sequence, with context. Its specificity is not known. The data were obtained in a study of regulatory T cells in long-lasting Graves disease. The time point: newly diagnosed GD, antithyroid drugs for less than 3 months. PBMC RNA served as the TCR library source. All patients originated from an endocrinology department located in Xi'an, China. The germline CDR1 and CDR2 sequences are SGDLS and YYNGEE. The CDR3 has 15 residues. The V and J ends lost 5 bases and 2 bases respectively, with 14 bases between them. General study points: Whereas more than 950 public clonotypes were shared by new patients, persistent patients shared more, at some 2,900. Preferential use of TRBV28, TRBJ1-2 and TRBJ2-5 was seen in persistent disease.

HTBI primers from iRepertoire and Arm-PCR of CDR3 regions yielded the TCR beta libraries. TCRdb reprocessed the multiplex PCR reads with MiXCR, giving one entry per CDR3 protein. The sample includes hundreds of thousands of distinct CDR3 sequences, 15% to 20% of them seen just once. The specimen comprised peripheral blood mononuclear cells (PBMCs), sampled at new diagnosis, from a patient treated with antithyroid drugs. The receptor was isolated from a female donor with Graves disease. V usage is TRBV9 and J usage is TRBJ2-1, with D possibly being TRBD2 (6 bases). CDR3 in amino acids: CASSSPPGAYNEQFF. CDR3 sequence (DNA): TGTGCCAGCAGTTCACCCCCGGGAGCCTACAATGAGCAGTTCTTC.